These T cell receptor beta chains were read from a single sample in a study of blood T cell repertoires in COVID-19. Only in-frame clones appear in the TCRdb table, and some are missing; sequencing was by immunoSEQ multiplex PCR. This table has about 95,000 clones, around 90% appearing once. Sequenced sample: peripheral blood. These receptors all stem from a man in his sixties with COVID-19, enrolled during active disease. Both conserved end residues are part of each CDR3. The D gene is left open where the match is weak. Rows give clone size only sometimes, using once, few, many, or a class for an expanded clone.

clone_size j_call v_call d_call cdr3_aa cdr3_nt
. TRBJ2-1 TRBV9 TRBD2 CASSVRGGSSYNEQFF TGTGCCAGCAGCGTACGGGGCGGGAGTAGTTACAATGAGCAGTTCTTC
. TRBJ2-7 TRBV7-7 TRBD2 CASSVLAGRGEQYF TGTGCTAGCAGCGTCCTAGCGGGAAGGGGCGAGCAGTACTTC
. TRBJ1-4 TRBV5-1 TRBD1 CASSLGTGREKLFF TGCGCCAGCAGCTTAGGGACAGGGCGTGAAAAACTGTTTTTT
few TRBJ2-7 TRBV30 TRBD1 CAWGWTGDEQYF TGTGCCTGGGGTTGGACAGGGGACGAGCAGTACTTC
many TRBJ2-5 TRBV4-1 . CASSQDSGLEGWTQYF TGCGCCAGCAGCCAAGATAGCGGACTCGAGGGATGGACCCAGTACTTC
. TRBJ1-4 TRBV9 . CASSNSGRVVATNEKLFF TGTGCCAGCAGCAACAGCGGAAGGGTCGTTGCAACTAATGAAAAACTGTTTTTT
. TRBJ1-1 TRBV28 TRBD1 CASSPHTGGDAEAFF TGTGCCAGCAGTCCGCACACAGGGGGCGACGCTGAAGCTTTCTTT
. TRBJ2-1 TRBV6-1 . CASSEFSGVNEQFF TGTGCCAGCAGTGAATTTTCAGGGGTCAATGAGCAGTTCTTC
. TRBJ1-2 TRBV19 TRBD1 CASSPSVGQGAGYGYTF TGTGCCAGTAGTCCCTCCGTCGGGCAGGGGGCAGGTTATGGCTACACCTTC
. TRBJ1-5 TRBV30 . CAWSSGGDQPQHF TGTGCCTGGAGTAGCGGGGGAGATCAGCCCCAGCATTTT
. TRBJ2-1 TRBV19 . CASSLRGGSSYNEQFF TGTGCCAGTAGTCTCAGGGGTGGTAGCTCCTACAATGAGCAGTTCTTC
. TRBJ1-1 TRBV6-2/TRBV6-3 . CASSYSGGATEAFF TGTGCCAGCAGTTACTCAGGGGGGGCTACTGAAGCTTTCTTT
. TRBJ2-7 TRBV6-1 TRBD2 CASSDALAGIYEQYF TGTGCCAGCAGTGATGCGCTAGCGGGGATCTACGAGCAGTACTTC
. TRBJ2-7 TRBV6-5 . CAISQGSYEQYF TGTGCCATAAGTCAGGGTTCCTACGAGCAGTACTTC
. TRBJ1-1 TRBV6-2/TRBV6-3 . CASSYGGVVTEAFF TGTGCCAGCAGTTACGGGGGGGTCGTGACTGAAGCTTTCTTT
. TRBJ1-1 TRBV28 . CASGSRVNTEAFF TGTGCCAGCGGATCGAGGGTGAACACTGAAGCTTTCTTT
. TRBJ1-2 TRBV2 . CASSESRSQGGYTF TGTGCCAGCAGTGAATCGCGTTCTCAGGGTGGCTACACCTTC
. TRBJ2-7 TRBV5-4 TRBD2 CASSLRTSGAYEQYF TGTGCCAGCAGCCTCCGGACTAGCGGTGCCTACGAGCAGTACTTC
. TRBJ2-1 TRBV24-1 . CATSDAPDSSYNEQFF TGTGCCACCAGTGATGCCCCGGACAGTTCCTACAATGAGCAGTTCTTC
. TRBJ1-2 TRBV3-1/TRBV3-2 . CASSQTVDYGYTF TGTGCCAGCAGCCAAACGGTCGACTATGGCTACACCTTC
once TRBJ2-3 TRBV10-3 TRBD2 CAISETGGRRYTQYF TGTGCCATCAGTGAAACGGGGGGGCGGAGGTATACGCAGTATTTT
. TRBJ2-7 TRBV7-9 TRBD1 CASSYDRGSYEQYF TGTGCCAGCAGCTACGACAGGGGTAGCTACGAGCAGTACTTC
. TRBJ2-3 TRBV4-1 TRBD1 CASSPGQGAPDTQYF TGCGCCAGCAGCCCCGGACAGGGAGCCCCAGATACGCAGTATTTT
. TRBJ2-1 TRBV6-5 TRBD2 CASSLAGSYNEQFF TGTGCCAGCAGTCTAGCGGGTTCCTACAATGAGCAGTTCTTC
. TRBJ2-4 TRBV30 . CAWSDPVGTRFRGAKNIQYF TGTGCCTGGAGTGACCCGGTAGGGACAAGATTTCGAGGAGCCAAAAACATTCAGTACTTC
. TRBJ1-1 TRBV9 TRBD1 CASSAETGENTEAFF TGTGCCAGCAGCGCCGAGACAGGGGAGAACACTGAAGCTTTCTTT
once TRBJ2-1 TRBV12-3/TRBV12-4 . CASSFIDEQFF TGTGCCAGCAGTTTTATCGATGAGCAGTTCTTC
. TRBJ1-1 TRBV3-1/TRBV3-2 . CASRLRGYTEAFF TGTGCCAGCAGGCTCAGGGGATACACTGAAGCTTTCTTT
. TRBJ1-2 TRBV30 . CAWSPDSYYGYTF TGTGCCTGGAGTCCAGACAGTTACTATGGCTACACCTTC
. TRBJ2-1 TRBV24-1 TRBD1 CATSDPRQGDNEQFF TGTGCCACCAGTGACCCCAGACAGGGGGACAATGAGCAGTTCTTC
few TRBJ1-2 TRBV5-6 TRBD1 CASSLYRDRYYGYTF TGTGCCAGCAGCCTTTACCGGGACAGGTACTATGGCTACACCTTC
many TRBJ1-2 TRBV5-1 TRBD1 CASSLVPGGDYGYTF TGCGCCAGCAGCTTGGTTCCAGGGGGCGACTATGGCTACACCTTC
. TRBJ1-5 TRBV28 . CASSLSVNQPQHF TGTGCCAGCAGTTTGTCCGTTAATCAGCCCCAGCATTTT
. TRBJ2-1 TRBV5-4 TRBD2 CASRPGTSRYNEQFF TGTGCCAGCAGACCCGGGACTAGCAGATACAATGAGCAGTTCTTC
. TRBJ1-2 TRBV3-1/TRBV3-2 TRBD1 CASSQIQGNYGYTF TGTGCCAGCAGCCAAATACAGGGGAACTATGGCTACACCTTC
. TRBJ2-7 TRBV4-1 TRBD2 CASSQEREWSSYEQYF TGCGCCAGCAGCCAGGAGCGGGAGTGGAGCTCCTACGAGCAGTACTTC
. TRBJ2-1 TRBV19 . CASSIGQGGYNEQFF TGTGCCAGTAGTATTGGTCAGGGGGGTTACAATGAGCAGTTCTTC